This paragraph reports one T cell receptor beta chain. Its antigen is unidentified. TCRdb recomputed calls from the reads with MiXCR, one row per CDR3 protein. This repertoire shows roughly 350,000 distinct CDR3 sequences, roughly 36% found once; its top ten account for about 13%. The sample is drawn from a study of T cell repertoires in cytomegalovirus infection. Study-level information: In public TCR beta signatures, there were indications of both CMV infection and matching HLA type.

Study-wide points: Adding up the frequency of public TCR beta families identified people who carried CMV plus the relevant HLA. Ex vivo, HLA-C-restricted CMV-specific TCR beta clonotypes prevailed over the rest of the response.

The germline CDR1 and CDR2 sequences are SGHTA and FQGNSA. V shed 0 bases and J shed 3 bases, with 7 bases lying between them. This CDR3 is 14 amino acids long. The receptor was derived from a human donor in good health (CMV status not recorded). Some clones in this sample may be carry-over from other donors' samples. The sample consisted of cultured PBMCs, taken from culture after CMV antigen stimulation. This chain uses TRBV7-2 with TRBJ2-3; possibly TRBD2 for D (6 bases). CDR3 DNA sequence: TGTGCCAGCAGCTTAGCGCTAGCGACAGATACGCAGTATTTT. This gives the protein CASSLALATDTQYF.